A single sample gave rise to the 10 T cell receptor beta chains below, sequenced in a study of beta chain features in type 1 diabetes. No antigen is known for these receptors. General study results and limits: When Type 1 diabetes patients were examined, their TCRB CDR3s proved moderately but significantly shorter in all four CD4+ subsets.

Investigators reverse transcribed all isolated RNA, so they sequenced expressed TCRB transcripts. Produced via immunoSEQ multiplex PCR; TCRdb's table is partial and in-frame only. Found here are a few hundred thousand clones, over 9.5% of them singletons; the top ten hold approximately 0.011%. The sample comprised naive CD4+ T cells from blood. Receptors were obtained from a woman between 18 and 29 years old with type 1 diabetes.

This clone was seen more than once but under ten times. The chain combines TRBV29-1 with TRBJ2-1; the D gene is possibly TRBD2 (7 bases). Trimming left V 7 bases short and J 3 bases short, with 13 bases between. Germline lookup yields CDR1 SQVTM and CDR2 ANQGSEA. The CDR3 extends over 13 amino acids. DNA for the CDR3: TGCAGCGCAGAGGGGGGGCTCTACAATGAGCAGTTCTTC. Encoded protein: CSAEGGLYNEQFF.

J is TRBJ2-5 and V is TRBV5-1, with 8 bases fitting TRBD1. Germline-derived CDR1 and CDR2 are SGHRS and YFSETQ. After removal of 4 bases from V and 5 bases from J, the junction contained 7 bases not matched to a gene. The CDR3 runs to 14 residues. The CDR3 loop reads CASSTRTGMETQYF. The CDR3 DNA follows: TGCGCCAGCAGCACACGGACAGGGATGGAGACCCAGTACTTC.

This clone was counted a few times. The gene calls are TRBV7-2 and TRBJ2-3; no clear D. The CDR3 runs to 14 residues. The germline CDR1 and CDR2 sequences are SGHTA and FQGNSA. The ends were cut back, 1 base at V and 2 bases at J, with 7 bases in the middle. The CDR3 DNA sequence: TGTGCCAGCAGCTTAGTGCACTTCACAGATACGCAGTATTTT. It specifies CASSLVHFTDTQYF.

The chain combines TRBV18 with TRBJ1-2, with 8 bases identical to TRBD1. Per the germline V gene, CDR1 is KGHSH and CDR2 is LQKENI. V dropped 3 bases and J dropped 1; count of bases not matched to a gene: 7. The CDR3 loop spans 16 amino acids. CDR3 sequence reads: CASSPSVTGVNYGYTF. The CDR3 bases are TGTGCCAGCTCACCCTCCGTGACAGGGGTTAACTATGGCTACACCTTC.

This clone has a handful of counts. The chain joins TRBV6-5 to TRBJ2-3, with D perhaps matching TRBD1 (6 bases). The V gene lost 8 bases and the J gene lost 7 bases, with 16 bases spanning the gap. CDR3 length equals 13 residues. Germline assignment: CDR1 MNHEY and CDR2 SVGAGI. CDR3 coding DNA: TGTGCCAGCCAGGCGGGCAGGGGAAATACGCAGTATTTT. Translated, it gives CASQAGRGNTQYF.

The chain has TRBV7-2 and TRBJ2-5, with 9 bases matching TRBD2. CDR3 size: 14 residues. V lost 7 bases, J lost 2 bases, and 5 bases stayed unmatched. Per the germline V gene, CDR1 is SGHTA and CDR2 is FQGNSA. CDR3 amino acids: CASTRSGGQETQYF. CDR3 DNA sequence: TGTGCCAGCACCCGTAGCGGGGGACAAGAGACCCAGTACTTC.

The chain recombines TRBV13 with TRBJ2-7, with 7 nucleotides matching TRBD1. The CDR3 consists of 13 residues. Germline V gene lookup returns CDR1 PRHDT and CDR2 FYEKMQ (reference sequence). V was pared by 4 bases and J by 3 bases, with 3 bases of the junction left unmatched. As DNA, the CDR3 is TGTGCCAGCAGCTCTGGACAGGACTACGAGCAGTACTTC. Its translation: CASSSGQDYEQYF. The full variable domain, completed using reference TRBV13 and TRBJ2-7, is AAGVIQSPRHLIKEKRETATLKCYPIPRHDTVYWYQQGPGQDPQFLISFYEKMQSDKGSIPDRFSAQQFSDYHSELNMSSLELGDSALYFCASSSGQDYEQYFGPGTRLTVT.

The rearrangement links TRBV2 to TRBJ1-1; perhaps TRBD1 as D (5 bases). The CDR3 totals 14 residues. V was pared by 6 bases and J by 1 base, with 12 bases between. In germline, CDR1 is SNHLY, CDR2 FYNNEI. The CDR3 reads CASRETASNTEAFF. DNA of the CDR3: TGTGCCAGCAGAGAGACAGCCTCGAACACTGAAGCTTTCTTT.

The genes are TRBV14 and TRBJ2-7; D might be TRBD1 (5 bases). The V and J ends lost 1 base and 0 bases respectively, with 16 bases between them. The germline V gene encodes CDR1 SGHDN and CDR2 FVKESK. This CDR3 has 17 residues. The CDR3, as DNA: TGTGCCAGCAGCCAAGGCATCGGACACCACAGCTCCTACGAGCAGTACTTC. Translation gives CASSQGIGHHSSYEQYF.

This clone was picked up a small number of times. The rearrangement links TRBV14 to TRBJ2-1; D may be TRBD1 (6 bases). The CDR3 sequence is 16 residues long. Trimming took 3 bases from V and 6 from J, leaving 18 bases between them. Per the germline V gene, CDR1 is SGHDN and CDR2 is FVKESK. The CDR3 sequence is CASSQRYRAVVNEQFF. The CDR3 DNA sequence: TGTGCCAGCAGCCAGAGATACAGGGCCGTCGTCAATGAGCAGTTCTTC.